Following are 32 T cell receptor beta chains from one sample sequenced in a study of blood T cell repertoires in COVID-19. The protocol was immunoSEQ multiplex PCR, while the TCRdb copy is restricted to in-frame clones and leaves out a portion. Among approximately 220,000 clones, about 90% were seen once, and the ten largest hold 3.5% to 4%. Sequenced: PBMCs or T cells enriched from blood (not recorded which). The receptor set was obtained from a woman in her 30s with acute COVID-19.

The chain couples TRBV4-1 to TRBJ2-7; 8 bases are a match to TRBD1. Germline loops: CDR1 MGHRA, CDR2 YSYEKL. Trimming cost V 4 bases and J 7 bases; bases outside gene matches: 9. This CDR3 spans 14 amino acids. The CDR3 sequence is CASSLRTGSGEQYF. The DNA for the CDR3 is TGCGCCAGCAGCCTCCGGACAGGGTCTGGAGAGCAGTACTTC.

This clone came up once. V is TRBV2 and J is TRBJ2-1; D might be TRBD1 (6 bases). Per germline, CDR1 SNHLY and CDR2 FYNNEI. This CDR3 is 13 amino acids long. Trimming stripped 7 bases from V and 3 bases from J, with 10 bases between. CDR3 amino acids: CASNRVIYNEQFF. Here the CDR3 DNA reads TGTGCCAGCAACAGGGTGATCTACAATGAGCAGTTCTTC.

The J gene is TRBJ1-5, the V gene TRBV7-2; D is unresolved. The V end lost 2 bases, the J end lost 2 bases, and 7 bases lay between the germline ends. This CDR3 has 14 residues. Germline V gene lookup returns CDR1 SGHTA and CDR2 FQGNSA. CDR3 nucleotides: TGTGCCAGCAGCTTAAAAGCGGGCAATCAGCCCCAGCATTTT. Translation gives CASSLKAGNQPQHF.

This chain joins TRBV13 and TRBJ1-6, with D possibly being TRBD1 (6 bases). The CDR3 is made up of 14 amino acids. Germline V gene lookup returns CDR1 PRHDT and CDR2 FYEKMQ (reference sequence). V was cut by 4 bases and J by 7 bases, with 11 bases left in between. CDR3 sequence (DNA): TGTGCCAGCAGCTCCTCGGGGGGCAATTCACCCCTCCACTTT. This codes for CASSSSGGNSPLHF.

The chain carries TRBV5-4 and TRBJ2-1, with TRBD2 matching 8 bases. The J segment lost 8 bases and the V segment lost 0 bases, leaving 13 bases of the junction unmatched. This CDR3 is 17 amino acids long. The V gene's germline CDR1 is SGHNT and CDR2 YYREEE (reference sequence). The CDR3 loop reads CASSLAGRGRNIDEQFF. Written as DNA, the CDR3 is TGTGCCAGCAGCTTGGCCGGGAGGGGACGGAACATAGATGAGCAGTTCTTC.

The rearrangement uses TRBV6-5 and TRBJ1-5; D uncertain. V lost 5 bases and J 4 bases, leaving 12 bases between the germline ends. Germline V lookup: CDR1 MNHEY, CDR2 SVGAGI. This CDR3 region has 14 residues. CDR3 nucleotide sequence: TGTGCCAGCAGTCCCCGTTCCGGTAATCAGCCCCAGCATTTT. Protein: CASSPRSGNQPQHF.

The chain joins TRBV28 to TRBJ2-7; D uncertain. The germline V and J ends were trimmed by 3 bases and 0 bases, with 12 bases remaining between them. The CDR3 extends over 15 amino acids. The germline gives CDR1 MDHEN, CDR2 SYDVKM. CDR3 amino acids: CASSLSRTSSYEQYF. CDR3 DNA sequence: TGTGCCAGCAGTTTGTCGCGCACTTCCTCCTACGAGCAGTACTTC.

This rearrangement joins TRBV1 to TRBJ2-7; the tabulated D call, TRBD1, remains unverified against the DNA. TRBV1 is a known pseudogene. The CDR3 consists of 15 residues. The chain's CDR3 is CTSGAGQGQSYEQYF. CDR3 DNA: TGCACCAGCGGCGCAGGACAGGGGCAATCCTACGAGCAGTACTTC.

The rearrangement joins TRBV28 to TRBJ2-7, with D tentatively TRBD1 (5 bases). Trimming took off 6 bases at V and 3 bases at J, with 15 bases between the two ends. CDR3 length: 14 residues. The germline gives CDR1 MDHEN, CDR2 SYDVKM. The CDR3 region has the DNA TGTGCCAGCAGCCTAGGGGCTGCCATCTACGAGCAGTACTTC. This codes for CASSLGAAIYEQYF.

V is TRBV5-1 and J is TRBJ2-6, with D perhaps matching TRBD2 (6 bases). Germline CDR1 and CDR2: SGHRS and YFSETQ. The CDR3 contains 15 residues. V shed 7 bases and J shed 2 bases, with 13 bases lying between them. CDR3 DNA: TGCGCCAGCGTGGGACTTACGGCTGGGGCCAACGTCCTGACTTTC. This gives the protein CASVGLTAGANVLTF.

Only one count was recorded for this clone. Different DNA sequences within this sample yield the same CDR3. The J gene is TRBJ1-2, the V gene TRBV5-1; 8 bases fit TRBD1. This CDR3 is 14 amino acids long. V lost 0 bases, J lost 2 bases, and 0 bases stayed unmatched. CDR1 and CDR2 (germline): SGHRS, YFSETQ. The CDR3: CASSLGQGNYGYTF. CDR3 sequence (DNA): TGCGCCAGCAGCTTGGGACAGGGGAACTATGGCTACACCTTC.

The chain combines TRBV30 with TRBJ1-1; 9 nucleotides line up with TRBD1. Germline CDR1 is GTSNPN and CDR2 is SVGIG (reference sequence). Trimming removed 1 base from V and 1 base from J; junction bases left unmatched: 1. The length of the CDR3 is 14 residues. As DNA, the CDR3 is TGTGCCTGGAGTGGGGACAGGGAGAACACTGAAGCTTTCTTT. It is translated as CAWSGDRENTEAFF.

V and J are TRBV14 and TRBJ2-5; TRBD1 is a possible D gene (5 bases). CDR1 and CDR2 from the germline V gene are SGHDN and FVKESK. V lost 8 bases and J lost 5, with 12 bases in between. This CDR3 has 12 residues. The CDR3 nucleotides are TGTGCCAGCGGGCAGGGCAGGGAGACCCAGTACTTC. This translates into CASGQGRETQYF.

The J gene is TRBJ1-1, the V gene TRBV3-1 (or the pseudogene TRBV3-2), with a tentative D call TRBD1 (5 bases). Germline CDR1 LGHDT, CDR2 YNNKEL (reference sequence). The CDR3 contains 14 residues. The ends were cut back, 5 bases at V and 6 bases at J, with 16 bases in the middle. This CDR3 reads CASSAQGIIAEAFF. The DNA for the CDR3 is TGTGCCAGCAGCGCCCAGGGTATTATCGCTGAAGCTTTCTTT.

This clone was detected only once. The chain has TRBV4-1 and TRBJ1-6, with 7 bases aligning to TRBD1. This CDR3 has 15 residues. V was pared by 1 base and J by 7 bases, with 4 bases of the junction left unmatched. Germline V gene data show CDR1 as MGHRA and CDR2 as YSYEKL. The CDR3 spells CASSQVQGQNSPLHF. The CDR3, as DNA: TGCGCCAGCAGCCAAGTACAGGGGCAGAATTCACCCCTCCACTTT.

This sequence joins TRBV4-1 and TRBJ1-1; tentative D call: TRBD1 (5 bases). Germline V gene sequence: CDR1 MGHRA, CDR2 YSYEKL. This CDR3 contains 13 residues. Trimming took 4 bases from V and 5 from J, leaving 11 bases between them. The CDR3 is CASSPGGWTEAFF. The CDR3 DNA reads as TGCGCCAGCAGCCCGGGGGGATGGACTGAAGCTTTCTTT.

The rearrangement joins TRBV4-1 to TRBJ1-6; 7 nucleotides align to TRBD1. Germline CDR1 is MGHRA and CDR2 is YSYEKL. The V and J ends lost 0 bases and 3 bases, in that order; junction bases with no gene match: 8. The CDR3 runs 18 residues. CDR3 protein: CASSQEVVTGSYNSPLHF. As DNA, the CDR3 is TGCGCCAGCAGCCAAGAAGTAGTGACAGGGAGCTATAATTCACCCCTCCACTTT.

CDR3 coding DNA: TGTGCCAGCAGCTTAGGGCCGGGGGGCTGCGCGCAGCAGCCCCAGCATTTT. It codes for CASSLGPGGCAQQPQHF. The chain joins TRBV11-3 to TRBJ1-5; tentative D call: TRBD1 (6 bases). Per germline, CDR1 SGHNT and CDR2 YENEEA. This CDR3 is built from 17 residues. V was clipped by 1 base and J by 7 bases, with 20 bases between them.

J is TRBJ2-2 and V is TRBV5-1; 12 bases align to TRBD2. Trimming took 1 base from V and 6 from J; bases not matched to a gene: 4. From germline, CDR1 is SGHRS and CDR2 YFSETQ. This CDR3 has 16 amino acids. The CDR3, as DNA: TGCGCCAGCAGCTTGCCGACTAGCGGGGGCCCCGGGGAGCTGTTTTTT. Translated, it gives CASSLPTSGGPGELFF. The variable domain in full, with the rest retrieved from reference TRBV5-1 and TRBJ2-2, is KAGVTQTPRYLIKTRGQQVTLSCSPISGHRSVSWYQQTPGQGLQFLFEYFSETQRNKGNFPGRFSGRQFSNSRSEMNVSTLELGDSALYLCASSLPTSGGPGELFFGEGSRLTVL.

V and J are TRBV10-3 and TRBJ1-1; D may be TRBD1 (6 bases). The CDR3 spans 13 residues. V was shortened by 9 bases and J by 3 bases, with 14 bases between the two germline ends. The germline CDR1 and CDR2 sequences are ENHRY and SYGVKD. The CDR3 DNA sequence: TGTGCCATATACAGGGATGGAGACACTGAAGCTTTCTTT. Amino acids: CAIYRDGDTEAFF.

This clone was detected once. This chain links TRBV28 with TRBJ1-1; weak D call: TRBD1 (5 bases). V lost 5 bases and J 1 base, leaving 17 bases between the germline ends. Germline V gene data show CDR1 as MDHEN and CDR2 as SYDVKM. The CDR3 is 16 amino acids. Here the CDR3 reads CASSPPPGGGNTEAFF. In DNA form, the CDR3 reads TGTGCCAGCAGTCCCCCCCCGGGGGGAGGGAACACTGAAGCTTTCTTT.

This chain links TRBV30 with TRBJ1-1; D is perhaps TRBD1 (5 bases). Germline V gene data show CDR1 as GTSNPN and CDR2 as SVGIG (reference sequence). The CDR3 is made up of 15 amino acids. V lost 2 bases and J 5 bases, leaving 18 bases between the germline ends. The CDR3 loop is CAWSRSGVRRTEAFF. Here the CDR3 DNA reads TGTGCCTGGAGTAGGTCGGGGGTCCGGCGTACTGAAGCTTTCTTT. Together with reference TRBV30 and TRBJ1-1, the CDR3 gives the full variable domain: SQTIHQWPATLVQPVGSPLSLECTVEGTSNPNLYWYRQAAGRGLQLLFYSVGIGQISSEVPQNLSASRPQDRQFILSSKKLLLSDSGFYLCAWSRSGVRRTEAFFGQGTRLTVV.

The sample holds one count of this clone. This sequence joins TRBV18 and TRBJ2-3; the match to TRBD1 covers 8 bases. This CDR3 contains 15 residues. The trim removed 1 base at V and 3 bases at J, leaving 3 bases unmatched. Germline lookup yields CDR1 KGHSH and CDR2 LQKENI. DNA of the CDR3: TGTGCCAGCTCACCACGGCAGGGGGCTACAGATACGCAGTATTTT. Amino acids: CASSPRQGATDTQYF.

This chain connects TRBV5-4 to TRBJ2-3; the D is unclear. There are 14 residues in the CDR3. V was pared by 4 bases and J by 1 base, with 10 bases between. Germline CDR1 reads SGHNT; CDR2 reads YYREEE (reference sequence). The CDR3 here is CASSKRLGTDTQYF. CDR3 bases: TGTGCCAGCAGCAAAAGACTCGGCACAGATACGCAGTATTTT.

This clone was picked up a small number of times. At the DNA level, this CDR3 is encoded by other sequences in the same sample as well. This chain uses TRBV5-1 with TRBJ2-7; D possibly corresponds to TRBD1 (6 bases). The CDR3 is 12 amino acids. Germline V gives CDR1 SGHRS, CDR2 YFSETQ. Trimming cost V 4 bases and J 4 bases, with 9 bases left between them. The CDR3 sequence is CASSLQGYEQYF. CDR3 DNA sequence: TGCGCCAGCAGCCTACAGGGTTACGAGCAGTACTTC.

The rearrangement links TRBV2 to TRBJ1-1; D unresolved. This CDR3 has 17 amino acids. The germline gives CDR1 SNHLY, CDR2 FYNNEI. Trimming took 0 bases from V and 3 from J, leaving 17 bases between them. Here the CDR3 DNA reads TGTGCCAGCAGTGAAGCCCGCGATTTCGCTTCGGACACTGAAGCTTTCTTT. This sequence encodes CASSEARDFASDTEAFF.

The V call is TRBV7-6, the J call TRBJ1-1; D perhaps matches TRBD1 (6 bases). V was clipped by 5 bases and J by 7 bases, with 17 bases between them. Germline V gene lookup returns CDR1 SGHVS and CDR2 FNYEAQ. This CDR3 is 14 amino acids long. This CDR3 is CASSVNPRGSEAFF. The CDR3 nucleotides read TGTGCCAGCAGCGTGAACCCCAGGGGCAGTGAAGCTTTCTTT.

The CDR3 DNA reads as TGCGCCAGCAGCTCCACACAGGGGGCCCGCACAGATACGCAGTATTTT. Its protein is CASSSTQGARTDTQYF. V and J are TRBV5-1 and TRBJ2-3, with TRBD1 matching 9 bases. Germline V CDR1 and CDR2: SGHRS, YFSETQ. The CDR3 runs to 16 residues. The V and J ends lost 3 bases and 1 base, in that order; junction bases with no gene match: 6.

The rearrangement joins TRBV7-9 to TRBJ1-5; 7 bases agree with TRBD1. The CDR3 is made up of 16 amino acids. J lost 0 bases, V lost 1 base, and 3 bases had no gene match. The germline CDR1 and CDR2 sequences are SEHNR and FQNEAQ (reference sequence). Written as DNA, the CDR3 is TGTGCCAGCAGCTTAGGGTACAGGGGTAGCAATCAGCCCCAGCATTTT. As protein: CASSLGYRGSNQPQHF.

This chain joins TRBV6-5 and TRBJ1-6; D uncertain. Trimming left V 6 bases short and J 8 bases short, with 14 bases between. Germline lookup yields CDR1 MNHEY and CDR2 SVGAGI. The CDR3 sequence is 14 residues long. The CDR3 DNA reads TGTGCCAGCAGCTACAGCGGTAGGGATTCACCCCTCCACTTT. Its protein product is CASSYSGRDSPLHF.

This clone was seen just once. CDR3 in amino acids: CASSLTGHGFYEQYF. The CDR3 DNA sequence: TGTGCCAGCAGCCTAACAGGGCACGGGTTCTACGAGCAGTACTTC. The gene calls are TRBV3-1 (or the pseudogene TRBV3-2) and TRBJ2-7, with D possibly being TRBD1 (6 bases). This CDR3 is built from 15 residues. Germline V gene lookup returns CDR1 LGHDT and CDR2 YNNKEL (reference sequence). Trimming took 4 bases from V and 3 from J, leaving 16 bases between them.

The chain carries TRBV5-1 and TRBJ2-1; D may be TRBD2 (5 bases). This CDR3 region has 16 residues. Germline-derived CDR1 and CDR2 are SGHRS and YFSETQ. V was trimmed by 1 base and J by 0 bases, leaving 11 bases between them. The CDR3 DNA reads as TGCGCCAGCAGCTTGTCGGGAACTCGCTCCTACAATGAGCAGTTCTTC. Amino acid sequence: CASSLSGTRSYNEQFF.